This entry is about one T cell receptor (beta chain). Its antigen is not known. These data originate in a study of yellow fever vaccine responses in identical twins. Broader study findings: After vaccination, twins' T cell response reportedly seemed partly convergent, partly personalized.

TCRdb re-analysed the RT-PCR reads in MiXCR, keeping a single row per CDR3 protein. The repertoire holds about 19,000 distinct CDR3 sequences, with around 70% as singletons. Per the germline V gene, CDR1 is MNHEY and CDR2 is SMNVEV (reference sequence). The CDR3 length is 13 residues. The V segment lost 0 bases and the J segment 6 bases; nucleotides outside the gene matches: 2. This sample comprised T cells from blood (PBMCs), unsorted or a sorted subset (not recorded which), obtained before or after yellow fever vaccination (not recorded which). J is TRBJ2-7 and V is TRBV27; 7 nucleotides line up with TRBD1. This clonotype originated in a woman in her late teens or twenties who received the yellow fever vaccine. CDR3 in DNA: TGTGCCAGCAGTTTATCAGGGGGCGGCGAGCAGTACTTC. Amino acids: CASSLSGGGEQYF.